These 24 T cell receptor beta chains originate from one sample sequenced in a study of T cell responses to AZD1222 COVID-19 vaccine. TCRdb's table, derived via immunoSEQ multiplex PCR, lists solely in-frame clones and lacks some. The sample has 100,000 to 130,000 clones, 80% to 95% seen once. The specimen was peripheral blood, collected 28 days after the second AZD1222 dose. These receptors came from an adult who received the AZD1222 COVID-19 vaccine.

The chain combines TRBV10-1 with TRBJ1-6; D is uncertain. The CDR3 runs 14 residues. CDR1 is WNHNN and CDR2 is SYGVQD in the germline V gene (reference sequence). Deletions cut 6 bases from V and 8 bases from J, with 14 bases between. The CDR3 loop is CASRFDGRDSPLHF. In DNA form, the CDR3 reads TGCGCCAGCAGGTTCGACGGGAGGGATTCACCCCTCCACTTT.

The chain links TRBV6-5 to TRBJ2-1; 9 nucleotides align to TRBD1. Germline lookup yields CDR1 MNHEY and CDR2 SVGAGI. V trimming: 6 bases; J trimming: 6 bases; junction bases outside the gene matches: 6. The CDR3 totals 14 residues. The CDR3 sequence is CASRTGGMTNEQFF. The CDR3 DNA reads as TGTGCCAGCAGGACAGGGGGGATGACCAATGAGCAGTTCTTC.

The chain uses TRBV28 and TRBJ2-7, with 8 bases matching TRBD2. This CDR3 region has 17 residues. Trimming took 5 bases from V and 7 from J; bases not matched to a gene: 19. The germline CDR1 and CDR2 sequences are MDHEN and SYDVKM. The CDR3 spells CASSPRGSGRIVEEQYF. In DNA, the CDR3 is TGTGCCAGCAGTCCCCGAGGGAGCGGGAGAATAGTAGAAGAGCAGTACTTC.

CDR3 nucleotide sequence: TGTGCCAGCAGTGATAGCGGGGGCGGCACAGATACGCAGTATTTT. Protein product: CASSDSGGGTDTQYF. The V and J genes are TRBV6-1 and TRBJ2-3; 9 bases agree with TRBD2. Losses at the gene ends were 3 bases for V and 1 base for J; bases not matched to a gene: 2. This CDR3 is built from 15 residues. Germline V gene lookup returns CDR1 MNHNS and CDR2 SASEGT.

J is TRBJ1-1 and V is TRBV11-2; D possibly corresponds to TRBD1 (6 bases). Germline-derived CDR1 and CDR2 are SGHAT and FQNNGV. The V end lost 5 bases, the J end lost 1 base, and 14 bases lay between the germline ends. The CDR3 has 15 amino acids. CDR3 sequence: CASSKPTGKNTEAFF. Written as DNA, the CDR3 is TGTGCCAGCAGCAAACCTACAGGGAAGAACACTGAAGCTTTCTTT.

The table lists this clone with a count of one. This rearrangement joins TRBV3-1 (or the pseudogene TRBV3-2) to TRBJ1-1; 8 bases are a match to TRBD1. CDR3 size: 14 residues. Looked up from germline, CDR1 is LGHDT and CDR2 is YNNKEL (reference sequence). Trimming cost V 3 bases and J 1 base; bases outside gene matches: 1. CDR3 residues: CASSHDRGNTEAFF. The CDR3, as DNA: TGTGCCAGCAGCCACGACAGGGGGAACACTGAAGCTTTCTTT.

This clone was seen once. This rearrangement joins TRBV7-2 to TRBJ1-5; TRBD1 matches 8 bases. The CDR3 totals 16 residues. Germline-derived CDR1 and CDR2 are SGHTA and FQGNSA. Losses at the gene ends were 5 bases for V and 0 bases for J; bases not matched to a gene: 6. CDR3 sequence (DNA): TGTGCCAGCAGCCCAAGAGGACAGGGTAGCAATCAGCCCCAGCATTTT. It codes for CASSPRGQGSNQPQHF.

The V gene is TRBV7-8, the J gene TRBJ2-5, with 11 bases matching TRBD1. The CDR3 contains 16 residues. Trimming at V came to 4 bases and at J to 2 bases, leaving 6 bases not matched to a gene. CDR1 is SGHVS, CDR2 FQNEAQ, per germline. CDR3 nucleotide sequence: TGTGCCAGCAGCTCAGGACAGGGGGCCTTTCAAGAGACCCAGTACTTC. This translates into CASSSGQGAFQETQYF.

This chain links TRBV6-1 with TRBJ1-3; D gene ambiguous. This CDR3 region has 17 residues. With 3 bases removed from V and 4 bases from J, the gap between germline ends came to 19 bases. Germline CDR1 reads MNHNS; CDR2 reads SASEGT. The CDR3 DNA sequence: TGTGCCAGCAGTGAGAGTCGTCAGTTGATCGGAGGAAACACCATATATTTT. It specifies CASSESRQLIGGNTIYF.

The chain couples TRBV2 to TRBJ2-7; TRBD2 matches at 7 bases. Germline CDR1 SNHLY, CDR2 FYNNEI. The J segment lost 1 base and the V segment lost 0 bases, leaving 6 bases of the junction unmatched. The CDR3 contains 16 residues. CDR3 coding DNA: TGTGCCAGCAGTGAAGCGGCGGCGGGAGCTTCCTACGAGCAGTACTTC. It yields the protein CASSEAAAGASYEQYF.

V usage is TRBV2 and J usage is TRBJ2-7; 7 bases are a match to TRBD1. The V and J ends lost 7 bases and 1 base, in that order; junction bases with no gene match: 13. Germline CDR1 reads SNHLY; CDR2 reads FYNNEI. The CDR3 extends over 16 amino acids. Here the CDR3 DNA reads TGTGCCAGCACTGAGTTAACAGGGGACCCTTCCTACGAGCAGTACTTC. Its protein is CASTELTGDPSYEQYF.

The chain recombines TRBV5-1 with TRBJ1-3; D gene ambiguous. The CDR3 sequence is 15 residues long. Trimming removed 0 bases at V and 0 bases at J, with 7 bases between. Germline CDR1 is SGHRS and CDR2 is YFSETQ. As DNA, the CDR3 is TGCGCCAGCAGCTTGGGGGAGATCTCTGGAAACACCATATATTTT. This sequence encodes CASSLGEISGNTIYF. The variable domain in full, completed from reference TRBV5-1 and TRBJ1-3, reads KAGVTQTPRYLIKTRGQQVTLSCSPISGHRSVSWYQQTPGQGLQFLFEYFSETQRNKGNFPGRFSGRQFSNSRSEMNVSTLELGDSALYLCASSLGEISGNTIYFGEGSWLTVV.

This clone has just one count. The V and J genes are TRBV6-5 and TRBJ2-2; the D is unclear. V lost 0 bases, J lost 6 bases, and 5 bases lay in between. The germline V gene encodes CDR1 MNHEY and CDR2 SVGAGI. The CDR3 is made up of 13 amino acids. CDR3: CASSYSRAGELFF. The CDR3 DNA reads as TGTGCCAGCAGTTACTCTCGGGCCGGGGAGCTGTTTTTT.

CDR3 region: CAWSLSIYNSPLHF. The DNA for the CDR3 is TGTGCCTGGAGTCTCTCCATCTATAATTCACCCCTCCACTTT. The chain is built from TRBV30 and TRBJ1-6; D remains ambiguous. Per the germline V gene, CDR1 is GTSNPN and CDR2 is SVGIG (reference sequence). V lost 2 bases to trimming and J lost 3 bases, with 8 bases between them. The length of the CDR3 is 14 residues.

This sequence joins TRBV6-6 and TRBJ1-5, with D unclear. In germline, CDR1 is MNHNY, CDR2 SVGAGI (reference sequence). Trimming removed 8 bases at V and 4 bases at J, with 12 bases between. This CDR3 contains 13 residues. The CDR3 DNA reads TGTGCCAGCCTGTCGGGGAGAAATCAGCCCCAGCATTTT. As protein: CASLSGRNQPQHF.

As DNA, the CDR3 is TGTGCCAGCAGCCCACAGGGGTTCACTGAAGCTTTCTTT. Its protein product is CASSPQGFTEAFF. The rearrangement links TRBV7-8 to TRBJ1-1; TRBD1 matches at 7 bases. Germline trimming cut 5 bases from V and 4 bases from J; bases unmatched to any gene: 4. The CDR3 extends over 13 amino acids. Germline V gives CDR1 SGHVS, CDR2 FQNEAQ.

This clone occurred once. The gene calls are TRBV19 and TRBJ2-7, with 8 positions matching TRBD1. The CDR3 runs to 14 residues. Germline V gene data show CDR1 as LNHDA and CDR2 as SQIVND (reference sequence). The V segment lost 5 bases and the J segment 3 bases; nucleotides outside the gene matches: 6. The CDR3 sequence: CASSAGQGFYEQYF. CDR3 bases: TGTGCCAGTAGTGCCGGACAGGGTTTCTACGAGCAGTACTTC. Drawing the rest from reference TRBV19 and TRBJ2-7, the complete variable domain is DGGITQSPKYLFRKEGQNVTLSCEQNLNHDAMYWYRQDPGQGLRLIYYSQIVNDFQKGDIAEGYSVSREKKESFPLTVTSAQKNPTAFYLCASSAGQGFYEQYFGPGTRLTVT.

CDR3 sequence: CASSSTGLTNEKLFF. The CDR3 bases are TGTGCCAGCAGCTCGACAGGGCTGACTAATGAAAAACTGTTTTTT. J is TRBJ1-4 and V is TRBV7-2, with 7 bases lining up with TRBD1. V dropped 4 bases and J dropped 2; count of bases not matched to a gene: 4. Germline V gives CDR1 SGHTA, CDR2 FQGNSA. CDR3 length: 15 residues.

This chain links TRBV4-1 with TRBJ2-3; 7 nucleotides match TRBD2. J lost 4 bases, V lost 1 base, and 8 bases had no gene match. The CDR3 runs 16 residues. Germline V gene sequence: CDR1 MGHRA, CDR2 YSYEKL. The CDR3 sequence is CASSQGLAEMADTQYF. The CDR3 bases are TGCGCCAGCAGCCAAGGGCTAGCGGAGATGGCAGATACGCAGTATTTT.

This sequence joins TRBV5-4 and TRBJ2-3; weak D call: TRBD2 (6 bases). The CDR3 runs 15 residues. Germline CDR1 SGHNT, CDR2 YYREEE (reference sequence). V shed 5 bases and J shed 0 bases, with 13 bases lying between them. The CDR3 here is CASSPAAGSTDTQYF. CDR3 coding DNA: TGTGCCAGCAGTCCAGCGGCGGGGAGCACAGATACGCAGTATTTT.

The rearrangement links TRBV7-9 to TRBJ1-1; the match to TRBD1 covers 8 bases. The V segment lost 5 bases and the J segment 0 bases; nucleotides outside the gene matches: 5. CDR3 size: 15 residues. Germline V gives CDR1 SEHNR, CDR2 FQNEAQ (reference sequence). DNA for the CDR3: TGTGCCAGCAGCCGTGGACAGGGCATGAACACTGAAGCTTTCTTT. Amino acids: CASSRGQGMNTEAFF.

The chain carries TRBV6-1 and TRBJ1-2; a weak D match, TRBD1 (5 bases). Germline CDR1 is MNHNS and CDR2 is SASEGT. V was pared by 3 bases and J by 8 bases, with 7 bases between. The CDR3 sequence is 11 residues long. The CDR3 protein is CASSDRVGYTF. The CDR3 nucleotides are TGTGCCAGCAGTGACAGGGTCGGCTACACCTTC.

This rearrangement joins TRBV3-1 (or the pseudogene TRBV3-2) to TRBJ2-1; D may be TRBD2 (6 bases). Germline CDR1 is LGHDT and CDR2 is YNNKEL (reference sequence). The CDR3 contains 17 residues. Deletions cut 4 bases from V and 6 bases from J, with 22 bases between. The CDR3 bases are TGTGCCAGCAGCCCCCGGCTGGGCGGGGTTATTTTCAATGAGCAGTTCTTC. Its translation is CASSPRLGGVIFNEQFF.

V gene TRBV29-1 combines with J gene TRBJ1-1; D gene uncertain. The CDR3 contains 13 residues. The germline gives CDR1 SQVTM, CDR2 ANQGSEA. The ends were cut back, 7 bases at V and 0 bases at J, with 12 bases in the middle. In DNA, the CDR3 is TGCAGCGCCGGGGAACACCTGAACACTGAAGCTTTCTTT. Translating it yields CSAGEHLNTEAFF.